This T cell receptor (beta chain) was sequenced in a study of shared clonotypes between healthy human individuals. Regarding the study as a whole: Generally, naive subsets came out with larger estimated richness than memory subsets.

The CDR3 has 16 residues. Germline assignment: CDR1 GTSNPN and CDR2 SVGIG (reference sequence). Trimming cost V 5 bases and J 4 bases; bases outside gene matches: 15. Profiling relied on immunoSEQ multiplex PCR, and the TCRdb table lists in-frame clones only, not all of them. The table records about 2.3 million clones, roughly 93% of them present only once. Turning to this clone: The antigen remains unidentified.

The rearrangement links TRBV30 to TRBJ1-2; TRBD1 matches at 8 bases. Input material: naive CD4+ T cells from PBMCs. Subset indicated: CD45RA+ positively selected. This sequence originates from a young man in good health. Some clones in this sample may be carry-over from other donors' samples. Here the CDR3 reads CAWPRSSDRGAYGYTF. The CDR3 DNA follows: TGTGCCTGGCCCCGGTCCTCTGACAGGGGAGCCTATGGCTACACCTTC.